This paragraph reports one T cell receptor beta chain. This sample is part of a study of identical twins. The V and J ends lost 2 bases and 0 bases respectively, with 7 bases between them. The CDR3 length is 14 residues. Germline-derived CDR1 and CDR2 are SGHDT and YYEEEE. TCRdb used MiXCR to reprocess the 5' RACE reads, holding one entry per CDR3 protein. The data contain 690,000 or so distinct CDR3 sequences, under 9% of them singletons. These data were also filed under a second study, of yellow fever vaccine responses in identical twins.

The clonotype comes from a woman aged 18-30 years in good health. V and J are TRBV5-6 and TRBJ2-3; no clear D gene. The sequencing sample was made of PBMCs. Written as DNA, the CDR3 is TGTGCCAGCAGCTTCTTTGCTAGCACAGATACGCAGTATTTT. This translates into CASSFFASTDTQYF.